The 18 T cell receptor beta chains in this list originate from one sample, sequenced in a study of T-cell reconstitution after alpha-beta-depleted transplantation in children. As it was prepared, the TCRbeta library received unique molecular identifiers. TCRdb independently ran MiXCR on the PCR reads; one entry per CDR3 protein. The table has 490,000 or so distinct CDR3 sequences, about 10% seen once; the top ten hold 2% to 2.5%. The starting material was PBMCs, obtained before TCRalphabeta/CD19-depleted stem cell transplant. These receptors all come from a child aged 2 to 10 with inherited bone marrow failure, due to receive a stem cell transplant.

This clonotype was found many times. The V call is TRBV2, the J call TRBJ1-5; 7 positions agree with TRBD1. The CDR3 has 17 residues. Germline CDR1 is SNHLY and CDR2 is FYNNEI. With V trimmed by 0 bases and J by 3 bases, 8 bases remained unmatched. The CDR3 loop is CASSEATGQRLNQPQHF. The CDR3, as DNA: TGTGCCAGCAGTGAAGCGACGGGACAGCGCCTCAATCAGCCCCAGCATTTT.

This clonotype came up a few times. The chain is built from TRBV7-2 and TRBJ2-2; 9 bases line up with TRBD2. Looked up from germline, CDR1 is SGHTA and CDR2 is FQGNSA. The CDR3 length is 16 residues. V trimming: 5 bases; J trimming: 3 bases; junction bases outside the gene matches: 7. CDR3 loop: CASSKRLAADTGELFF. CDR3 DNA sequence: TGTGCCAGCAGCAAGCGACTAGCGGCAGACACCGGGGAGCTGTTTTTT.

The table lists this clonotype with a few counts. The rearrangement uses TRBV18 and TRBJ2-7; 7 bases agree with TRBD1. The length of the CDR3 is 14 residues. The V gene end was trimmed by 3 bases and the J gene end by 3 bases; junction bases not matched to a gene: 5. In germline, CDR1 is KGHSH, CDR2 LQKENI. CDR3 amino acids: CASSPTGLFYEQYF. The CDR3, as DNA: TGTGCCAGCTCACCGACAGGGTTGTTCTACGAGCAGTACTTC.

This clonotype was detected ten times or more. The rearrangement uses TRBV2 and TRBJ2-1, with D tentatively TRBD2 (6 bases). V dropped 6 bases and J dropped 1 base, with 7 bases sitting between them. From germline, CDR1 is SNHLY and CDR2 FYNNEI. CDR3 length equals 13 residues. CDR3 amino acids: CASRRGSYNEQFF. CDR3 DNA: TGTGCCAGCAGGCGGGGTTCCTACAATGAGCAGTTCTTC.

This clonotype was recorded at least ten times. The chain uses TRBV2 and TRBJ2-1; no reliable D call. V was shortened by 3 bases and J by 9 bases, with 15 bases between the two germline ends. The CDR3 contains 14 residues. The germline CDR1 and CDR2 sequences are SNHLY and FYNNEI. The CDR3 nucleotides are TGTGCCAGCAGTGATAGGCTACCCGATGGTGAGCAGTTCTTC. Translated: CASSDRLPDGEQFF.

Points on this clonotype: Given a much more abundant clone one base away, this may be a read error. The chain combines TRBV5-1 with TRBJ2-2; D gene unclear. This CDR3 has 14 amino acids. V lost 3 bases and J 4 bases, leaving 10 bases between the germline ends. Looked up from germline, CDR1 is SGHRS and CDR2 is YFSETQ. The CDR3 sequence: CASSYSPTTGELFF. In DNA, the CDR3 is TGCGCCAGCAGCTACTCCCCGACCACCGGGGAGCTGTTTTTT.

This clonotype was seen ten or more times. The rearrangement uses TRBV12-3 or TRBV12-4 and TRBJ2-7; TRBD2 might be the D (5 bases). This CDR3 has 11 amino acids. V lost 6 bases and J 7 bases, leaving 10 bases between the germline ends. As DNA, the CDR3 is TGTGCCAGCAGGCGGGTTGGTGAGCAGTACTTC. Protein product: CASRRVGEQYF.

This clonotype has more than one count but fewer than ten. This chain connects TRBV7-9 to TRBJ1-4, with 7 positions matching TRBD1. This CDR3 is built from 14 residues. Germline CDR1 is SEHNR and CDR2 is FQNEAQ (reference sequence). V trimming: 2 bases; J trimming: 5 bases; junction bases outside the gene matches: 2. CDR3 residues: CASSLSGQNEKLFF. CDR3 DNA: TGTGCCAGCAGCTTATCGGGACAGAATGAAAAACTGTTTTTT.

This clonotype was observed at least ten times. The CDR3 sequence: CSASYSGRWADTQYF. CDR3 bases: TGCAGTGCAAGCTATAGCGGGAGGTGGGCAGATACGCAGTATTTT. This chain uses TRBV20-1 with TRBJ2-3; 10 bases are shared with TRBD2. The germline V gene has CDR1 DFQATT and CDR2 SNEGSKA (reference sequence). J lost 4 bases, V lost 6 bases, and 10 bases had no gene match. The CDR3 sequence is 15 residues long.

This clonotype was observed many times. The V call is TRBV12-3 or TRBV12-4, the J call TRBJ2-1, with D possibly matching TRBD1 (5 bases). Deletions cut 4 bases from V and 3 bases from J, with 10 bases between. The CDR3 is 14 amino acids. The CDR3 coding sequence is TGTGCCAGCAGTTCAGGGCTACTCTACAATGAGCAGTTCTTC. This gives the protein CASSSGLLYNEQFF.

This clonotype showed up many times. The chain links TRBV27 to TRBJ1-5; no firm D call. Germline V lookup: CDR1 MNHEY, CDR2 SMNVEV (reference sequence). V lost 5 bases and J lost 4, with 9 bases in between. This CDR3 is 13 amino acids long. CDR3 coding DNA: TGTGCCAGCAGTCGAGAAGGGAATCAGCCCCAGCATTTT. Translated, it gives CASSREGNQPQHF.

The rearrangement uses TRBV5-6 and TRBJ1-6; 8 bases fit TRBD1. The CDR3 is 15 amino acids. Germline lookup yields CDR1 SGHDT and CDR2 YYEEEE. Unmatched junction bases numbered 6, after V lost 3 bases and J lost 7 bases. As DNA, the CDR3 is TGTGCCAGCAGCTCGCGGACAGGGCGGAATTCACCCCTCCACTTT. Its protein is CASSSRTGRNSPLHF.

Points on this clonotype: The conserved closing phenylalanine or tryptophan is absent in this CDR3, likely reflecting a read error. The limits of the CDR3 on the DNA are not certain, so only TCRdb's listed CDR3 is given. The rearrangement links TRBV27 to TRBJ2-1; the tabulated D call, TRBD2, remains unverified against the DNA. A total of 9 residues make up the CDR3, ends included. Germline lookup yields CDR1 MNHEY and CDR2 SMNVEV (reference sequence). The CDR3 here is CASSFWLGV.

This clonotype showed up many times. The chain has TRBV7-8 and TRBJ1-5; D is perhaps TRBD1 (5 bases). V was cut by 3 bases and J by 6 bases, with 12 bases left in between. The CDR3 consists of 14 residues. The germline V gene encodes CDR1 SGHVS and CDR2 FQNEAQ. The CDR3 coding sequence is TGTGCCAGCAGCTTGGGTCCCCAGGGTCAGCCCCAGCATTTT. Protein product: CASSLGPQGQPQHF.

About this clonotype: A read error may explain this, as a much larger clone is one base away. The genes are TRBV20-1 and TRBJ2-5; D assignment may be TRBD1 or TRBD2 (5 bases each). The CDR3 is 14 residues long. Trimming pared 6 bases from V and 2 bases from J, leaving 16 bases between. From germline, CDR1 is DFQATT and CDR2 SNEGSKA (reference sequence). The CDR3, as DNA: TGCAGTGCCGAGGGGCGGACACCACAAGAGACCCAGTACTTC. Its protein is CSAEGRTPQETQYF.

A few counts support this clonotype. The rearrangement joins TRBV7-9 to TRBJ2-1, with a weak D call TRBD1 (6 bases). Germline lookup yields CDR1 SEHNR and CDR2 FQNEAQ (reference sequence). The CDR3 length is 14 residues. Trimming removed 4 bases from V and 9 bases from J, with 16 bases in between. The CDR3 here is CASSYQGHQGEQFF. In DNA form, the CDR3 reads TGTGCCAGCAGCTACCAGGGACATCAGGGTGAGCAGTTCTTC.

J is TRBJ1-2 and V is TRBV4-3; D is undetermined. The CDR3 is 14 amino acids. The V end was cut by 4 bases, the J end by 3 bases, with 12 bases between. Germline assignment: CDR1 LGHNA and CDR2 YSLEER. This CDR3 reads CASSPVEGDYGYTF. The CDR3, as DNA: TGCGCCAGCAGCCCCGTGGAGGGCGACTATGGCTACACCTTC.

This clonotype has a count of ten or more. The genes are TRBV12-3 or TRBV12-4 and TRBJ2-1, with a tentative D call TRBD2 (8 bases). V lost 9 bases, J lost 5 bases, and 35 bases lay in between. The CDR3 covers 20 residues. The DNA for the CDR3 is TGTGCCAGTAACCCTAGGGGGCTGGCTAGCGGGTGGGGGGGCCACAATGAGCAGTTCTTC. Translating it yields CASNPRGLASGWGGHNEQFF.